These 10 T cell receptor beta chains share one sample of origin, sequenced in a study of cytomegalovirus exposure and HLA in healthy donors. Primers included in the PCR were 60 Vbeta and 13 Jbeta primers. TCRdb's table, derived via immunoSEQ multiplex PCR, lists solely in-frame clones and lacks some. The table lists about 190,000 clones, 65% to 80% of them singletons, with approximately 5% in the top ten. The sequenced sample was PBMCs. Every receptor here comes from a man aged 25-45 years in good health and CMV-seropositive.

This clone was counted a few times. The junction shows a germline mismatch at one end, possibly a read error. The CDR3 DNA sequence: TGCGCCAGCAGCCAAGGGACAGTGCTTTGGAACTTC. It is translated as CASSQGTVLWNF. V usage is TRBV4-3 and J usage is TRBJ1-2; D perhaps matches TRBD1 (6 bases). CDR3 size: 12 residues. From germline, CDR1 is LGHNA and CDR2 YSLEER.

This chain links TRBV5-6 with TRBJ1-2; 7 bases align to TRBD1. After removal of 4 bases from V and 3 bases from J, the junction contained 6 bases not matched to a gene. This CDR3 region has 14 residues. Germline V gene data show CDR1 as SGHDT and CDR2 as YYEEEE. Here the CDR3 reads CASSRQGWDYGYTF. The CDR3 coding sequence is TGTGCCAGCAGCCGACAGGGTTGGGACTATGGCTACACCTTC.

The V call is TRBV30, the J call TRBJ2-1; the match to TRBD2 covers 10 bases. This CDR3 spans 15 amino acids. The V gene end was trimmed by 3 bases and the J gene end by 6 bases; junction bases not matched to a gene: 8. From germline, CDR1 is GTSNPN and CDR2 SVGIG (reference sequence). The CDR3 bases are TGTGCCTGGAGCCCACCAGCGGGAGGGTCCAATGAGCAGTTCTTC. As protein: CAWSPPAGGSNEQFF.

The genes are TRBV6-5 and TRBJ1-4; tentative D call: TRBD1 (6 bases). CDR1 and CDR2 (germline): MNHEY, SVGAGI. This CDR3 has 14 amino acids. V was pared by 6 bases and J by 7 bases, with 15 bases between. This chain's CDR3 is CASRDRIRSEKLFF. CDR3 in DNA: TGTGCCAGCAGAGACAGGATTCGTAGTGAAAAACTGTTTTTT.

V usage is TRBV7-9 and J usage is TRBJ1-5; TRBD1 is a possible D gene (5 bases). CDR1 and CDR2 (germline): SEHNR, FQNEAQ (reference sequence). V lost 1 base and J lost 9, with 7 bases in between. The CDR3 spans 12 residues. The CDR3 region has the DNA TGTGCCAGCAGCTTAGGGGGGGTGCCCCAGCATTTT. Protein product: CASSLGGVPQHF.

This clone has only one observation. This chain joins TRBV7-9 and TRBJ2-7; D is uncertain. V gave up 5 bases and J gave up 6 bases, with 14 bases separating them. The length of the CDR3 is 13 residues. Germline values: CDR1 SEHNR, CDR2 FQNEAQ (reference sequence). CDR3 in DNA: TGTGCCAGCAGCACATTGGGCAGATCCGAGCAGTACTTC. Its translation: CASSTLGRSEQYF.

The rearrangement joins TRBV7-9 to TRBJ1-5, with D possibly matching TRBD1 (5 bases). The V end lost 4 bases, the J end lost 4 bases, and 11 bases lay between the germline ends. Germline values: CDR1 SEHNR, CDR2 FQNEAQ (reference sequence). The CDR3 runs to 14 residues. The CDR3 sequence is CASSSDRTNQPQHF. CDR3 nucleotides: TGTGCCAGCAGCTCCGACAGAACAAATCAGCCCCAGCATTTT.

The chain links TRBV10-3 to TRBJ2-3; 9 bases are a match to TRBD2. V dropped 6 bases and J dropped 0; count of bases not matched to a gene: 7. CDR3 length equals 16 residues. CDR1 and CDR2 from the germline V gene are ENHRY and SYGVKD. In DNA, the CDR3 is TGTGCCATCAGGCCTAGCGGGGCCAAAAGCACAGATACGCAGTATTTT. This codes for CAIRPSGAKSTDTQYF.

The chain combines TRBV6-1 with TRBJ2-5, with 7 bases aligning to TRBD1. V lost 4 bases, J lost 5 bases, and 10 bases stayed unmatched. Per the germline V gene, CDR1 is MNHNS and CDR2 is SASEGT. This CDR3 has 15 amino acids. The DNA for the CDR3 is TGTGCCAGCAGTGTGGGAAGGGGGCGCGGGGAGACCCAGTACTTC. Translated, it gives CASSVGRGRGETQYF.

The CDR3 nucleotides read TGTGCCAGCAGTGAATTCTCGGCAGAGGTTGGCACTGAAGCTTTCTTT. Its translation: CASSEFSAEVGTEAFF. The chain employs TRBV6-1 and TRBJ1-1; D ambiguous. Germline assignment: CDR1 MNHNS and CDR2 SASEGT. There are 16 residues in the CDR3. The V end lost 2 bases, the J end lost 4 bases, and 17 bases lay between the germline ends.